What follows describes a single T cell receptor (beta chain). This clonotype is identified as large (0.1 to 1%). Its antigen target is currently unknown. No much larger clone is present one base from it, and per-base qualities are unavailable. The CDR3 runs 14 amino acids, cysteine and phenylalanine included. The only DNA kept is the CDR3, 42 bases in frame from the first base. Relative to germline, V is 4 bases shorter and J is 4 bases shorter, with 13 bases between their ends. Based on the germline V gene, the CDR1 and CDR2 sequences are MNHNS and SASEGT. Sequencing relied on an Illumina MiSeq. Through fastp at Q25 and MiXCR, TCRdb rebuilt clones from the public reads, retaining in-frame beta chains. Rows merge per CDR3 protein into single entries with the most common DNA and genes. The sample yields roughly 4,000 distinct CDR3 sequences; 20% to 25% were counted once. The ten largest clones add up to about 8.7% of the sample.

The data belong to a study of lung T cells in sarcoidosis with Löfgren's syndrome (dated by TCRdb to the late 2010s). For the study in its entirety: Sarcoidosis was described as a granulomatous, mainly pulmonary disease marked by CD4+ T cell accumulation in bronchoalveolar lavage fluid. The repertoire analyses centered on Lofgren's syndrome patients. Broader findings and caveats from the paper: Compared with control subjects, Lofgren's syndrome patients reportedly showed the greatest expansion in the V gene segments TRAV12-1 and TRBV2. TRAV12-1 and TRBV2 CDR3 motifs were reported to be shared among multiple Löfgren's syndrome patients, suggesting public CD4+ TCR repertoires. The study only suggested recognition of a sarcoidosis-associated antigen, and the antigen remained putative and unidentified. Analysis of alphabeta pairing showed that TRAV12-1 paired preferentially with TRBV2, and the TCRs formed by this pairing showed CDR3 homology.

The study profiled TCR repertoires of CD4+ T cells collected through bronchoalveolar lavage. The sequencing input was CD4+ T cells from bronchoalveolar lavage. Rearrangement joined TRBV6-1 to TRBJ1-1, with the D gene not confidently named. This TCR came from a human donor with sarcoidosis (Löfgren's syndrome or another form), or a control subject (not recorded which). The CDR3 reads as follows: CASSGAGGSTEAFF. The nucleotides read TGTGCCAGCAGTGGGGCAGGTGGGAGCACTGAAGCTTTCTTT.